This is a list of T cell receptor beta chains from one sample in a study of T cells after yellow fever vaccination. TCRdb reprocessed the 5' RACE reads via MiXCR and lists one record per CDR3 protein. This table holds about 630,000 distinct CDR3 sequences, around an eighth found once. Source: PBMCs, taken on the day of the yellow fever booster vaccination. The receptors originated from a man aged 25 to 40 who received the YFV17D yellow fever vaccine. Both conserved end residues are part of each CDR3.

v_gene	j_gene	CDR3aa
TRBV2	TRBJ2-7	CASRELASGAYEQYF
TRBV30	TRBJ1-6	CAWSETDNSPLHF
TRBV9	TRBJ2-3	CASSVRRLGGTDTQYF
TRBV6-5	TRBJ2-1	CASGFTGTTTGEQFF
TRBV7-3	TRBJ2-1	CASSPTSGRFNEQFF
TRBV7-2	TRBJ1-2	CASSFAGTGANYGYTF
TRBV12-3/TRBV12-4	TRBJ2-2	CASSPSSIGELFF
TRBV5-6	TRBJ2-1	CASSSGTSLLLGQFF
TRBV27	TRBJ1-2	CASSSPGQGGSGYTF
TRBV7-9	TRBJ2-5	CASSLALGAQETQYF
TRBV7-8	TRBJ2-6	CASSFPRRFSGANVLTF
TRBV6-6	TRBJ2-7	CASSYTGTYEQYF
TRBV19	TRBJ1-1	CASRRPDRGPNTEAFF
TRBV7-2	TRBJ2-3	CASSLEGTRADTQYF
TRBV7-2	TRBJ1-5	CASSISRGAQPQHF
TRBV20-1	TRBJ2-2	CCAPVAGDLLNTGELFF
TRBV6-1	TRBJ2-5	CASSPGTGDLETQYF
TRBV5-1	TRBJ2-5	CASSLGESQETQYF
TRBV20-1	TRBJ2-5	CSATTGGAETQYF
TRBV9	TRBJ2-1	CASSAPGAGGVGEQFF
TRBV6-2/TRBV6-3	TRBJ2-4	CASSSLTGENIQYF
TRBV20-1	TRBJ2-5	CSAIVWGETQYF
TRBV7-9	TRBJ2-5	CATPKGETQYF
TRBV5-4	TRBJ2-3	CASSLHGGSADTQYF
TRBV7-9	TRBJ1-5	CASSLVKGPQNQPQHF
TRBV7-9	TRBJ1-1	CASSPLGVAFF
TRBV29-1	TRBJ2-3	CSVGLAGGTDTQYF
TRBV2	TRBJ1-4	CASSEMEGGNEKLFF
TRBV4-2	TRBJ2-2	CASSQNPGQLNTGELFF
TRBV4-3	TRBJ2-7	CASSLQTLGSYEQYF
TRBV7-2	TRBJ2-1	CASSLALENEQFF
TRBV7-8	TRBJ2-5	CASSLVSGSVGKTQYF
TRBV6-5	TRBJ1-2	CASARGLYYTF
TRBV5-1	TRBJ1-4	CASSLAPVAPPNEKLFF
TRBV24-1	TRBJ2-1	CATSDPRAMYNEQFF
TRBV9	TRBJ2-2	CASSWGQMNTGELFF
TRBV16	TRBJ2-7	CASTPGQGLYEQYF
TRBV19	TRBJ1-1	CASSIRDTEAFF
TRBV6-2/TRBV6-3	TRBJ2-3	CASSYGLAEITDTQYF
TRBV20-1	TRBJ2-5	CSARASSGRAGETQYF
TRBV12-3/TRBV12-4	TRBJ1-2	CASSYGRESGYTF
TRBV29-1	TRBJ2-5	CSANGGKETQYF
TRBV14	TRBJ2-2	CASSQDTGFANTGELFF
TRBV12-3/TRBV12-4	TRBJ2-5	CASSPGTTQETQYF
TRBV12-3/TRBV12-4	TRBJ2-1	CASSLRGWGQFF
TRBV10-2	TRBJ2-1	CASSLLAASYNEQFF
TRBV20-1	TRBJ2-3	CSAMGTSGRGDTQYF
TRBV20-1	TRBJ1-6	CSANRGYNSPLHF
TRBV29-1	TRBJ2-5	CSVASGGGQETQYF
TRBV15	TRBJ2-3	CATSLRLSDTQYF
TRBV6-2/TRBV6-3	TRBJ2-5	CASSQTSVTVEETQYF
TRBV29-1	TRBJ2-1	CSVVPDSYNEQFF
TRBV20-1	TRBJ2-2	CSARDRPGELFF
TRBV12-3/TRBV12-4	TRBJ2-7	CASSSVPYQGQYF
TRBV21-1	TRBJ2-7	CASSKEAGLSSYEQYF
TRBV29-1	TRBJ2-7	CSVHGGTEYEQYF
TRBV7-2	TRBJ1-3	CASSTRQGSGNTIYF
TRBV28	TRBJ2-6	CASSSQTRGWGANVLTF
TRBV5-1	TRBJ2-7	CASSLDSRSYEQYF